This T cell receptor (beta chain) was recorded in a study of T cell repertoires in cytomegalovirus infection. The wider study: CMV epitopes, recently identified HLA-C-restricted and well-studied HLA-B-restricted, were used. Indications came from public TCR beta signatures; they pointed to CMV infection and to a matching HLA type.

A note on this clonotype: The antigen remains undetermined.

V was trimmed by 2 bases and J by 0 bases, leaving 7 bases between them. Germline V gene lookup returns CDR1 MNHEY and CDR2 SMNVEV (reference sequence). The CDR3 is 14 residues long. Whole-study findings and limits: Dominating the ex vivo response were TCR beta clonotypes that were CMV-specific and HLA-C-restricted.

Using its own MiXCR run on the reads, TCRdb lists one record per CDR3 protein. The profile covers 400,000 to 600,000 distinct CDR3 sequences, with 40% to 50% appearing a single time and roughly two fifths taken by the ten largest. Sequencing was performed on cultured PBMCs, taken from culture after CMV antigen stimulation. The receptor comes from a human donor in good health (CMV status not recorded). Some clones in this sample may be carry-over from other donors' samples. V gene TRBV27 combines with J gene TRBJ1-1; D gene unclear. The CDR3 is CASSLRRVNTEAFF. CDR3 DNA sequence: TGTGCCAGCAGTTTAAGGCGGGTGAACACTGAAGCTTTCTTT.